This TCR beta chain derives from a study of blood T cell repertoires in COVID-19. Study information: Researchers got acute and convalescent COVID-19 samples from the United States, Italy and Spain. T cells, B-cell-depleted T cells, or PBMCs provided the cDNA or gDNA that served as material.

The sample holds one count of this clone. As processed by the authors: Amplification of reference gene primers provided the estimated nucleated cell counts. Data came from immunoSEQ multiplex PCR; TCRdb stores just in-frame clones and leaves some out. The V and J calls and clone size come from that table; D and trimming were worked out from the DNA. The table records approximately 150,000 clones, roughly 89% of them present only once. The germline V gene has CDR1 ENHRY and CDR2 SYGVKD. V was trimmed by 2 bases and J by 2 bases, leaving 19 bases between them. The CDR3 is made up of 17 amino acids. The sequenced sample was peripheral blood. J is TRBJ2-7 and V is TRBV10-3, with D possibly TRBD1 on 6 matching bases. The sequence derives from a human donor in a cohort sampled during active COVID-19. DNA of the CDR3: TGTGCCATCAGTGAGGTTAACAGGGCACGGCATCCCTACGAGCAGTACTTC. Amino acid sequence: CAISEVNRARHPYEQYF.